This TCR beta chain is from a study of blood T cell repertoires in COVID-19. Background on the study: T cells, B-cell-depleted T cells, or PBMCs provided the cDNA or gDNA that served as material.

The authors' processing: The authors estimated nucleated cell counts from reference gene primer amplification. This table comes from immunoSEQ multiplex PCR, and its TCRdb copy is limited to in-frame clones, with some not included. V and J calls and clone size follow that table, whereas D and trimming were derived from the DNA. The sample lists hundreds of thousands of clones, about 86% occurring once. The CDR3 is made up of 16 amino acids. The ends lost 6 bases at V and 5 bases at J; junction bases unmatched: 12. Germline CDR1 SEHNR, CDR2 FQNEAQ (reference sequence). Sequenced: peripheral blood. The source is a man aged 80 or over with acute or convalescent COVID-19. The chain carries TRBV7-9 and TRBJ2-2; 7 nucleotides match TRBD1. This CDR3 is CASRKQGPAQTGELFF. CDR3 coding DNA: TGTGCCAGCAGGAAACAGGGGCCCGCGCAAACCGGGGAGCTGTTTTTT.